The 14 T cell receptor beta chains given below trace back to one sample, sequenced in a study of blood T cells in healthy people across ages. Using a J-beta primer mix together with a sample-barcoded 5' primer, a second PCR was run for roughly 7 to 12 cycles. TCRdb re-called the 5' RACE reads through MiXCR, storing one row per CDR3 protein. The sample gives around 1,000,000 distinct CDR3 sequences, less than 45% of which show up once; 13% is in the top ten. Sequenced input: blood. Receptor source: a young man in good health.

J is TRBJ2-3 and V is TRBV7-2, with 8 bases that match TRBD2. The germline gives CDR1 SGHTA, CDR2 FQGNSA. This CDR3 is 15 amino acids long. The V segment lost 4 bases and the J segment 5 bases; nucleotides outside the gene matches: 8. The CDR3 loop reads CASSSIAGQRDTQYF. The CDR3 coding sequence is TGTGCCAGCAGCTCGATAGCGGGGCAGAGAGATACGCAGTATTTT.

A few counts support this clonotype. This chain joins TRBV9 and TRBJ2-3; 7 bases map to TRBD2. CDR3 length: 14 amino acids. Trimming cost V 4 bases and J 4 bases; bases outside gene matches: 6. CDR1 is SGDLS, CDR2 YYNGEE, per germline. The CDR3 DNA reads TGTGCCAGCAGCTTCGGGACTAAGGCAGATACGCAGTATTTT. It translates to CASSFGTKADTQYF.

The CDR3 region is CASSSTAGGASYYGYTF. CDR3 in DNA: TGCGCCAGCAGCTCTACTGCAGGGGGAGCGTCTTATTATGGCTACACCTTC. The V gene is TRBV5-1, the J gene TRBJ1-2; 7 nucleotides match TRBD1. Germline V gene sequence: CDR1 SGHRS, CDR2 YFSETQ. J lost 5 bases, V lost 3 bases, and 16 bases had no gene match. The CDR3 length is 17 residues.

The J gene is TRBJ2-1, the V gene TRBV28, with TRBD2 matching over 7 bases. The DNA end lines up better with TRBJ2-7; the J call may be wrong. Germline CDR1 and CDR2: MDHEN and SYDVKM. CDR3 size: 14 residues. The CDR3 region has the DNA TGTGCCAGCAGTTCGGGGGGTGGGTACAATGAGCAGTACTTC. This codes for CASSSGGGYNEQYF.

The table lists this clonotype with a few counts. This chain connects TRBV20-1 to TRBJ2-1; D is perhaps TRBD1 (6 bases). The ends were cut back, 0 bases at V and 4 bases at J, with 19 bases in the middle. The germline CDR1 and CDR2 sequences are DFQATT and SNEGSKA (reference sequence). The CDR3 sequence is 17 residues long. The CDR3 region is CSARDSLRVGAYNEQFF. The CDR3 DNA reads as TGCAGTGCTAGAGACAGCCTCCGAGTGGGGGCTTACAATGAGCAGTTCTTC.

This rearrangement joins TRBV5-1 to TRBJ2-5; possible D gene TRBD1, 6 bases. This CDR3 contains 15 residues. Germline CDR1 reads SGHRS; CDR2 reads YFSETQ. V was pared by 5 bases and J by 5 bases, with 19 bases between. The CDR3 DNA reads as TGCGCCAGCAGATCCAGGGGAACAACCTTGGAGACCCAGTACTTC. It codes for CASRSRGTTLETQYF.

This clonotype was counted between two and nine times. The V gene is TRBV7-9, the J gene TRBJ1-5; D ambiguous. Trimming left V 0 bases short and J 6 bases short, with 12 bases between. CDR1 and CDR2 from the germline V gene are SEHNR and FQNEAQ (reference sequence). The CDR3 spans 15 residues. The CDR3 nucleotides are TGTGCCAGCAGCTTAGCGAGCGGGGTGGGTCAGCCCCAGCATTTT. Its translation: CASSLASGVGQPQHF.

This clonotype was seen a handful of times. As DNA, the CDR3 is TGCAGTGCCCTAATAAGGGATTCTGGGCCTATCGACCAAGAGACCCAGTACTTC. Translating gives CSALIRDSGPIDQETQYF. The J gene is TRBJ2-5, the V gene TRBV20-1; D is ambiguous. Germline V gene lookup returns CDR1 DFQATT and CDR2 SNEGSKA (reference sequence). The CDR3 contains 18 residues. V lost 6 bases and J 0 bases, leaving 26 bases between the germline ends.

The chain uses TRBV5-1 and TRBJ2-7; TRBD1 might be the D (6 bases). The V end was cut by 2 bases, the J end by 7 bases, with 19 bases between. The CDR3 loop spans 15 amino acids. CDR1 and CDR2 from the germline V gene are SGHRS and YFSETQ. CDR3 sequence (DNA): TGCGCCAGCAGCTTCGCAGGGGCTCGGAGCAATGAGCAGTACTTC. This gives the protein CASSFAGARSNEQYF.

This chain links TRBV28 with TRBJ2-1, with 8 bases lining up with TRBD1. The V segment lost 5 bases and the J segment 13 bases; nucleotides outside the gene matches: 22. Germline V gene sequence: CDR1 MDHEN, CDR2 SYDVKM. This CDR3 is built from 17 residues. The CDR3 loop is CASSPVYGQGTQETQFF. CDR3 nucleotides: TGTGCCAGCAGTCCAGTTTACGGACAGGGTACCCAAGAGACCCAGTTCTTC.

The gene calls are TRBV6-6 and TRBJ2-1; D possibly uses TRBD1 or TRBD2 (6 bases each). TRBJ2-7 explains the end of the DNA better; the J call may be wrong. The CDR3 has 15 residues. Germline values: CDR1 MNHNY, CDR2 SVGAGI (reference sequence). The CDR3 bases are TGTGCCAGCAGTTCGTCCAGGGGAGGCTACAATGAGCAGTACTTC. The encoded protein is CASSSSRGGYNEQYF.

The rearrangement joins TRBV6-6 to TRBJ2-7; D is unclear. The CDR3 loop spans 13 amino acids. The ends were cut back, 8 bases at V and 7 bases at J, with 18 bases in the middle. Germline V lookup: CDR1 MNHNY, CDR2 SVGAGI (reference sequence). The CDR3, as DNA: TGTGCCAGCTCCTACACAGCCGACAATGAGCAGTACTTC. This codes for CASSYTADNEQYF.

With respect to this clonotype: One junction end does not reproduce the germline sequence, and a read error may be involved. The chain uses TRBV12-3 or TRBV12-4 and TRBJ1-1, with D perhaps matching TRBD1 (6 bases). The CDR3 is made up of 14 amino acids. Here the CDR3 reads CTSIPNREWAEAFF. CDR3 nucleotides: TGTACCAGCATCCCCAACAGGGAGTGGGCTGAAGCTTTCTTT.

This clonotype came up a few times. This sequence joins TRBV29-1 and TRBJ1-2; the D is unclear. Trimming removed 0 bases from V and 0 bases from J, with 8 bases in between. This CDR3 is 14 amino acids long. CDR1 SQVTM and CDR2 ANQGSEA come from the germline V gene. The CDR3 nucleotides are TGCAGCGTTGAAGATCCCAGAGCTAACTATGGCTACACCTTC. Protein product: CSVEDPRANYGYTF.